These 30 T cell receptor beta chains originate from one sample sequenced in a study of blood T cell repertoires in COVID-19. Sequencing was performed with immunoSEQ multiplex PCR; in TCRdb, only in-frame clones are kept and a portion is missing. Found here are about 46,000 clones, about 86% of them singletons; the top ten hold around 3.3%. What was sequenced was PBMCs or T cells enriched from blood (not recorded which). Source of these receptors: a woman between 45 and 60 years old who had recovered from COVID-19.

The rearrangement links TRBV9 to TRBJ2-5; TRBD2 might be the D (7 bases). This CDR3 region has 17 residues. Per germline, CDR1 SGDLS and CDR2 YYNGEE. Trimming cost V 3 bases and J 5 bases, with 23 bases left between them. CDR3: CASSAADGGPSSETQYF. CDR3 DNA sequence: TGTGCCAGCAGCGCCGCCGACGGGGGGCCGAGTTCGGAGACCCAGTACTTC.

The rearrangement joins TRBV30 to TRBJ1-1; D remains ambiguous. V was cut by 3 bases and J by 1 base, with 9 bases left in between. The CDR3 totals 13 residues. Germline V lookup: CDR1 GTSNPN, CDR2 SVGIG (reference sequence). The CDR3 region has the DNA TGTGCCTGGAGCAAATACAGGAACACTGAAGCTTTCTTT. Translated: CAWSKYRNTEAFF.

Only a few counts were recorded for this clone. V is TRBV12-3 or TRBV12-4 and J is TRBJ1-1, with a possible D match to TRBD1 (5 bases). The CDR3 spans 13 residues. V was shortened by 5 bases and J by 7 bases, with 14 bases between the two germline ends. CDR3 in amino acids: CASSITPGNEAFF. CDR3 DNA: TGTGCCAGCAGTATCACCCCAGGGAATGAAGCTTTCTTT.

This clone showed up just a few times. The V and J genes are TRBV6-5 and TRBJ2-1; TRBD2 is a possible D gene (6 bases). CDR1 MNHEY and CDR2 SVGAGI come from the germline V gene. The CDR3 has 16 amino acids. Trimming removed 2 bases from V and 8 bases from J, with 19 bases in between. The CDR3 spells CASSYASGLFQYEQFF. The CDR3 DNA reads TGTGCCAGCAGTTACGCCAGCGGGTTATTCCAATATGAGCAGTTCTTC.

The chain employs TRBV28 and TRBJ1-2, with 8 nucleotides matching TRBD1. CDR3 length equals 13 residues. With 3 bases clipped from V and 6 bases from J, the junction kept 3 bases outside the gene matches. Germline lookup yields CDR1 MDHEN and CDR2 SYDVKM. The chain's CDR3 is CASSFAGGNGYTF. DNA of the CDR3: TGTGCCAGCAGTTTTGCAGGGGGCAATGGCTACACCTTC.

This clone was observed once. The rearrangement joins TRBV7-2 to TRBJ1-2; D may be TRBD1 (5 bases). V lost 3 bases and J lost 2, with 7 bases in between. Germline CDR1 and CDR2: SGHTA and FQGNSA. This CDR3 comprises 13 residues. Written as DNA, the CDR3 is TGTGCCAGCAGCTTTGGGGCGAACTATGGCTACACCTTC. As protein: CASSFGANYGYTF.

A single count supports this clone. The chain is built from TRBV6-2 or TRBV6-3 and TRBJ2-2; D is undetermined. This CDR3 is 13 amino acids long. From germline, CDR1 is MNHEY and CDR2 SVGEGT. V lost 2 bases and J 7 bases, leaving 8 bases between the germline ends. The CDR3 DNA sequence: TGTGCCAGCAGTTACGTCGCCGGCGGGGAGCTGTTTTTT. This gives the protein CASSYVAGGELFF.

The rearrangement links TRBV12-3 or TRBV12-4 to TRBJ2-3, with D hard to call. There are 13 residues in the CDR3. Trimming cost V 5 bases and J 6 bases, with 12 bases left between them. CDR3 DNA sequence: TGTGCCAGCAGTGTAGTAGATTCGGATACGCAGTATTTT. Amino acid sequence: CASSVVDSDTQYF.

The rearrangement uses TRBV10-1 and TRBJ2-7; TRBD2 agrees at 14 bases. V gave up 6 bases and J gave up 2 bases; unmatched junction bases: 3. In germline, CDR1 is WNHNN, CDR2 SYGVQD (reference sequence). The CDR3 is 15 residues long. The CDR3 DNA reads TGCGCCAGCAGCGGGACTAGCGGGGGAACCTACGAGCAGTACTTC. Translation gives CASSGTSGGTYEQYF.

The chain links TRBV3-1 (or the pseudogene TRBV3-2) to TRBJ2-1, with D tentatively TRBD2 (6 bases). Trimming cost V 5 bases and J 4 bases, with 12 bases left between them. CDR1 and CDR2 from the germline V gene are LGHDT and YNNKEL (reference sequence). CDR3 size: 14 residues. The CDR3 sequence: CASSFRETYNEQFF. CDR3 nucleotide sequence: TGTGCCAGCAGCTTCCGGGAGACATACAATGAGCAGTTCTTC.

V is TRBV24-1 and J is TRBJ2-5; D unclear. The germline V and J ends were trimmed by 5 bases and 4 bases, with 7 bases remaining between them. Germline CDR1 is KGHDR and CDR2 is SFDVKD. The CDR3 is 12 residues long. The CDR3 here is CATSAALETQYF. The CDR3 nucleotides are TGTGCCACCAGTGCCGCGTTAGAGACCCAGTACTTC.

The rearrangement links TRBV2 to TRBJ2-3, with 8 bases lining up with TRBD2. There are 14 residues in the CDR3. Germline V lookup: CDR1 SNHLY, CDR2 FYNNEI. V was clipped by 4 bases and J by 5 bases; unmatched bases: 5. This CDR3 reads CASSASGRGDTQYF. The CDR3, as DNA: TGTGCCAGCAGTGCTAGCGGGCGCGGAGATACGCAGTATTTT.

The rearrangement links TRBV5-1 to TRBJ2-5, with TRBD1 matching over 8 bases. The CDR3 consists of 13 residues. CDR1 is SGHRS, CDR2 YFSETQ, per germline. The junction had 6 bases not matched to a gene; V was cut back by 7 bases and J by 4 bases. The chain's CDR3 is CASSFGQGETQYF. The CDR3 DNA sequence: TGCGCCAGCTCGTTTGGACAGGGAGAGACCCAGTACTTC.

The CDR3 loop is CASTTLAPYNEQFF. CDR3 DNA: TGTGCCAGCACTACTCTAGCGCCGTACAATGAGCAGTTCTTC. The chain employs TRBV28 and TRBJ2-1, with D possibly matching TRBD2 (6 bases). The CDR3 has 14 amino acids. V was pared by 7 bases and J by 4 bases, with 14 bases between. Germline loops: CDR1 MDHEN, CDR2 SYDVKM.

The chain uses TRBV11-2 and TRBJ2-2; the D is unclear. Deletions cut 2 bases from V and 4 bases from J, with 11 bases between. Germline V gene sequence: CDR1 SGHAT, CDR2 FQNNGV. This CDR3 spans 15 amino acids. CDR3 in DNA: TGTGCCAGCAGCTTAAGCCCAACTCGCACCGGGGAGCTGTTTTTT. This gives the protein CASSLSPTRTGELFF.

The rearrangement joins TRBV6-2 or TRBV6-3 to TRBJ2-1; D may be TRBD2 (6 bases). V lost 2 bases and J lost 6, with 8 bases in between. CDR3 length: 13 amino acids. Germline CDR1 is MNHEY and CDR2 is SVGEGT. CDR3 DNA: TGTGCCAGCAGTTACACGACTAGCAATGAGCAGTTCTTC. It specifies CASSYTTSNEQFF.

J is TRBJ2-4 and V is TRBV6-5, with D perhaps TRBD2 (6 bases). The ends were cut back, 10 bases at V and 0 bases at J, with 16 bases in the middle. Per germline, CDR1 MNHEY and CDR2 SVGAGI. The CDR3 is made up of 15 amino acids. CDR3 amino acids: CATRREGLAKNIQYF. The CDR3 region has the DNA TGTGCCACACGCCGAGAGGGACTAGCCAAAAACATTCAGTACTTC.

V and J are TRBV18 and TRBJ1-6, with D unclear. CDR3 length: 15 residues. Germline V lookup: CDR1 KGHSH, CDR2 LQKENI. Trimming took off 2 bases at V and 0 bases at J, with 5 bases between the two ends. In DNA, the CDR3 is TGTGCCAGCTCACCAAGGAGCTCCTATAATTCACCCCTCCACTTT. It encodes CASSPRSSYNSPLHF.

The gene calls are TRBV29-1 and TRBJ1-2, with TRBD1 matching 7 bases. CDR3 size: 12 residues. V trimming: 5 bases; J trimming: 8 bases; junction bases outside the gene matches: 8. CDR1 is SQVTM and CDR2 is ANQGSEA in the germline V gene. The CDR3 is CSVQQGFRGYTF. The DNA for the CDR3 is TGCAGCGTTCAACAGGGGTTTCGCGGCTACACCTTC.

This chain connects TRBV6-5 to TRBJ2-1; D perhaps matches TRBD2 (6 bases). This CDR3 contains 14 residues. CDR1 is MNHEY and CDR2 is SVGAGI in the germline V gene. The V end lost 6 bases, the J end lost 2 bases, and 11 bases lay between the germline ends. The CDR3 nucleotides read TGTGCCAGCAGACCGGGACTTGCCTACAATGAGCAGTTCTTC. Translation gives CASRPGLAYNEQFF.

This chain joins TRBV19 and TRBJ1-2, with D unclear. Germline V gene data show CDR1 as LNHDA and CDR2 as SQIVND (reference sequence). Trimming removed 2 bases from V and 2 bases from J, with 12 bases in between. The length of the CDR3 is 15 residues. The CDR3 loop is CASSIKAGGNYGYTF. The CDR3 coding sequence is TGTGCCAGTAGTATAAAGGCAGGTGGGAACTATGGCTACACCTTC.

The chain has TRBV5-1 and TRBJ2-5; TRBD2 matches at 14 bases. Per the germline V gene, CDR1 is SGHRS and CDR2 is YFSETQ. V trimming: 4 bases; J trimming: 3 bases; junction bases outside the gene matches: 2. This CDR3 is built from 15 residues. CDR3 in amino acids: CASSQGLAGEETQYF. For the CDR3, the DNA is TGCGCCAGCAGCCAGGGACTAGCGGGAGAAGAGACCCAGTACTTC.

In DNA form, the CDR3 reads TGTGCCAGCAGCGAGGGTAGCGGGTATGGCTACACCTTC. This encodes CASSEGSGYGYTF. The rearrangement uses TRBV28 and TRBJ1-2; no reliable D call. In germline, CDR1 is MDHEN, CDR2 SYDVKM. The CDR3 loop spans 13 amino acids. With 6 bases removed from V and 5 bases from J, the gap between germline ends came to 13 bases.

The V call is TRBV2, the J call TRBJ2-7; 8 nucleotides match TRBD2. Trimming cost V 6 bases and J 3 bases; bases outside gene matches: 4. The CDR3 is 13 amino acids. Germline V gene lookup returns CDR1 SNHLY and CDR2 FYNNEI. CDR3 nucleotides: TGTGCCAGCAGAAGGACTAGCATCTACGAGCAGTACTTC. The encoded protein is CASRRTSIYEQYF.

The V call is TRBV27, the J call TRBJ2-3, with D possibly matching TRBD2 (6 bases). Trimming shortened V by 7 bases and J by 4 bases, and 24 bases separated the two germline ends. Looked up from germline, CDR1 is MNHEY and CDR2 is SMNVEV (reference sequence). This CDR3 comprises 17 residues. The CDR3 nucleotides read TGTGCCAGCACCCCCGACGAGGGAGGTCGATCACCAGATACGCAGTATTTT. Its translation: CASTPDEGGRSPDTQYF.

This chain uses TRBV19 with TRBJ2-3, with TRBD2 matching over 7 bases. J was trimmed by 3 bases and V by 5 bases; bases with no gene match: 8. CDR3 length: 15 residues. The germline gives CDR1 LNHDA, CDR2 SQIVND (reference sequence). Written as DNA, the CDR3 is TGTGCCAGTAGTCCCCGGGGGGTCGGAACAGATACGCAGTATTTT. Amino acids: CASSPRGVGTDTQYF.

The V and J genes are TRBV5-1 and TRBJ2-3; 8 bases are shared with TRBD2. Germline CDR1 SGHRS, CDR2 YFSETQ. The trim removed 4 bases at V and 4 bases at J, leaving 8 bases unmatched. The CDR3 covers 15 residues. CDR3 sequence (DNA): TGCGCCAGCAGCCGGGCGGCGGGGGGAGCAGATACGCAGTATTTT. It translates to CASSRAAGGADTQYF.

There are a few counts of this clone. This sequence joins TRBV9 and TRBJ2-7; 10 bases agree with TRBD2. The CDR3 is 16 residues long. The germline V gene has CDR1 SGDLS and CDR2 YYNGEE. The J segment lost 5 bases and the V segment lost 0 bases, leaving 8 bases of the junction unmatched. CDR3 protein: CASSVAPLAGGDEQYF. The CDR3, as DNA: TGTGCCAGCAGCGTAGCCCCCTTAGCGGGGGGCGACGAGCAGTACTTC.

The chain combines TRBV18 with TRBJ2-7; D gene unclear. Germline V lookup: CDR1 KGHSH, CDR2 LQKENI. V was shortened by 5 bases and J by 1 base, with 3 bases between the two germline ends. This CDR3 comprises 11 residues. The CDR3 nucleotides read TGTGCCAGCTCATCTTCCTACGAGCAGTACTTC. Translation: CASSSSYEQYF.

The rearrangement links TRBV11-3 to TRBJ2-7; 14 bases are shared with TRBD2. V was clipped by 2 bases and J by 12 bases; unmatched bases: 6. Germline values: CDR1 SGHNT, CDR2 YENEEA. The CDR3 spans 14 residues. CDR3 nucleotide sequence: TGTGCCAGCAGCTTACGGACTAGCGGGAGGCCAGGGTACTTC. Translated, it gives CASSLRTSGRPGYF.